Following are 27 T cell receptor beta chains from one sample sequenced in a study of T-cell reconstitution after alpha-beta-depleted transplantation in children. Unique molecular identifiers were incorporated during preparation of the TCRbeta library. TCRdb reanalysed the PCR reads using MiXCR and keeps one entry per CDR3 protein. The sample holds over 120,000 distinct CDR3 sequences, roughly 9% seen once. Sequenced material: PBMCs, mostly from graft donor cells, taken 180 days after TCRalphabeta/CD19-depleted stem cell transplant. The receptors here all came from a female patient aged 2-9 years who had a stem cell transplant for congenital amegakaryocytic thrombocytopenia, so the T cells may come from the graft donor.

About this clonotype itself: This could be a read error, since a much larger clone is one nucleotide away. V usage is TRBV29-1 and J usage is TRBJ1-5; D is uncertain. Looked up from germline, CDR1 is SQVTM and CDR2 is ANQGSEA. V lost 7 bases and J lost 5, with 18 bases in between. This CDR3 contains 14 residues. CDR3: CSAITRCYHQPQHF. The CDR3 coding sequence is TGCAGCGCAATAACCCGGTGCTATCATCAGCCCCAGCATTTT.

In its sample, this clonotype was seen a few times. The chain is built from TRBV9 and TRBJ2-2, with 7 bases that match TRBD2. This CDR3 has 17 residues. CDR1 SGDLS and CDR2 YYNGEE come from the germline V gene. The trim removed 5 bases at V and 4 bases at J, leaving 14 bases unmatched. The CDR3: CASSLGGAGYLTGELFF. CDR3 nucleotides: TGTGCCAGCAGTTTAGGAGGAGCGGGGTACCTCACCGGGGAGCTGTTTTTT.

This clonotype appeared many times. The chain recombines TRBV7-9 with TRBJ2-5, with D perhaps TRBD1 or TRBD2 (5 bases each). The CDR3 sequence is 18 residues long. Germline V gene data show CDR1 as SEHNR and CDR2 as FQNEAQ (reference sequence). V lost 5 bases and J 5 bases, leaving 27 bases between the germline ends. CDR3 region: CASSPRQRRTLYGETQYF. The DNA for the CDR3 is TGTGCCAGCAGCCCTAGACAGAGAAGGACTCTGTACGGGGAGACCCAGTACTTC.

In its sample, this clonotype was seen many times. The V gene is TRBV20-1, the J gene TRBJ1-6; D possibly corresponds to TRBD1 (5 bases). The V end was cut by 3 bases, the J end by 7 bases, with 16 bases between. The CDR3 consists of 15 residues. Germline CDR1 DFQATT, CDR2 SNEGSKA (reference sequence). In DNA, the CDR3 is TGCAGTGCTAGGGGAAAGGGGTTTCAAAATTCACCCCTCCACTTT. Its protein is CSARGKGFQNSPLHF.

This clonotype was seen repeatedly, ten times or more. The rearrangement joins TRBV5-1 to TRBJ2-6; D is unclear. Per the germline V gene, CDR1 is SGHRS and CDR2 is YFSETQ. V was cut by 1 base and J by 2 bases, with 7 bases left in between. The CDR3 is 15 amino acids. The CDR3 reads CASSLLPPGANVLTF. The CDR3 DNA follows: TGCGCCAGCAGCTTGTTGCCTCCTGGGGCCAACGTCCTGACTTTC.

This clonotype was picked up a small number of times. The chain is built from TRBV5-1 and TRBJ2-7; TRBD1 agrees at 8 bases. The CDR3 is 15 amino acids. J was trimmed by 2 bases and V by 4 bases; bases with no gene match: 8. The germline V gene encodes CDR1 SGHRS and CDR2 YFSETQ. This chain's CDR3 is CASSRFDRGPYEQYF. The CDR3 DNA follows: TGCGCCAGCAGCCGTTTCGACAGGGGCCCCTACGAGCAGTACTTC.

Points on this clonotype: A much larger clone is a single base away; this may be a read error. Written as DNA, the CDR3 is TGCAGTGCTAGAGAACAGGGTAGCCCCTCTTGGCCTGAAGCTTTCTTT. It yields the protein CSAREQGSPSWPEAFF. The chain employs TRBV20-1 and TRBJ1-1, with D possibly matching TRBD1 (6 bases). CDR3 length: 16 residues. Germline V gives CDR1 DFQATT, CDR2 SNEGSKA (reference sequence). Trimming took off 0 bases at V and 6 bases at J, with 20 bases between the two ends.

A few counts support this clonotype. The gene calls are TRBV5-1 and TRBJ2-7; D unresolved. This CDR3 region has 14 residues. V dropped 2 bases and J dropped 0 bases, with 9 bases sitting between them. Germline loops: CDR1 SGHRS, CDR2 YFSETQ. In DNA, the CDR3 is TGCGCCAGCAGCTTTACAGTGAACTCCTACGAGCAGTACTTC. Translating gives CASSFTVNSYEQYF.

The sample holds many counts of this clonotype. This sequence joins TRBV5-1 and TRBJ2-1, with 10 nucleotides matching TRBD2. The trim removed 2 bases at V and 7 bases at J, leaving 6 bases unmatched. This CDR3 region has 15 residues. Per the germline V gene, CDR1 is SGHRS and CDR2 is YFSETQ. Here the CDR3 reads CASSFEAGGWNEQFF. The DNA for the CDR3 is TGCGCCAGCAGCTTTGAAGCGGGAGGGTGGAATGAGCAGTTCTTC.

The chain couples TRBV20-1 to TRBJ2-6; a possible D gene is TRBD1 (5 bases). With 2 bases removed from V and 0 bases from J, the gap between germline ends came to 8 bases. The CDR3 contains 15 residues. CDR1 DFQATT and CDR2 SNEGSKA come from the germline V gene (reference sequence). CDR3 residues: CSARSQGSGANVLTF. CDR3 coding DNA: TGCAGTGCTAGAAGCCAGGGCTCTGGGGCCAACGTCCTGACTTTC.

The chain combines TRBV11-2 with TRBJ1-1, with D maybe TRBD1 (6 bases). This CDR3 region has 13 residues. CDR1 SGHAT and CDR2 FQNNGV come from the germline V gene. V lost 5 bases and J lost 7, with 14 bases in between. The CDR3 protein is CASSPTVRGEAFF. For the CDR3, the DNA is TGTGCCAGCAGCCCCACGGTCAGGGGTGAAGCTTTCTTT.

This clonotype was seen ten or more times. The V and J genes are TRBV28 and TRBJ2-5, with D perhaps TRBD2 (5 bases). The CDR3 runs 12 residues. The germline CDR1 and CDR2 sequences are MDHEN and SYDVKM. Trimming took 7 bases from V and 4 from J, leaving 10 bases between them. CDR3 region: CASTAGGETQYF. The CDR3 nucleotides read TGTGCCAGCACCGCGGGCGGAGAGACCCAGTACTTC.

The V gene is TRBV18, the J gene TRBJ2-1; D call uncertain. CDR3 size: 14 residues. Germline CDR1 and CDR2: KGHSH and LQKENI. Trimming stripped 2 bases from V and 6 bases from J, with 11 bases between. The CDR3 DNA is TGTGCCAGCTCACCAGGCGCCCCGTTCAATGAGCAGTTCTTC. It codes for CASSPGAPFNEQFF.

This clonotype was seen a few times. The chain combines TRBV6-1 with TRBJ2-4, with D possibly being TRBD1 (6 bases). The V and J ends lost 5 bases and 6 bases respectively, with 17 bases between them. Looked up from germline, CDR1 is MNHNS and CDR2 is SASEGT. The CDR3 spans 15 residues. CDR3 DNA sequence: TGTGCCAGCAGTAAACGACTGGGGGCCTCAAACATTCAGTACTTC. Its translation: CASSKRLGASNIQYF.

This clonotype was observed many times. The chain uses TRBV10-3 and TRBJ2-7, with TRBD1 matching over 7 bases. The germline V gene has CDR1 ENHRY and CDR2 SYGVKD. This CDR3 comprises 13 residues. V trimming: 6 bases; J trimming: 3 bases; junction bases outside the gene matches: 5. The DNA for the CDR3 is TGTGCCATCAGGGGACAGATTAACTACGAGCAGTACTTC. This translates into CAIRGQINYEQYF.

This clonotype was seen a few times. The V gene is TRBV20-1, the J gene TRBJ2-5, with TRBD1 matching 7 bases. CDR1 and CDR2 from the germline V gene are DFQATT and SNEGSKA (reference sequence). With V trimmed by 6 bases and J by 5 bases, 12 bases remained unmatched. The CDR3 consists of 14 residues. This chain's CDR3 is CSAPSRGLVETQYF. The DNA of the CDR3 is TGCAGTGCCCCCTCAAGGGGGCTAGTCGAGACCCAGTACTTC.

The table lists this clonotype with many counts. V usage is TRBV5-1 and J usage is TRBJ1-2; no clear D gene. Germline assignment: CDR1 SGHRS and CDR2 YFSETQ. The CDR3 spans 14 residues. The V and J ends lost 4 bases and 6 bases respectively, with 16 bases between them. CDR3 in DNA: TGCGCCAGCAGCGTAGGACCCGCCGTGGATGGCTACACCTTC. Translated, it gives CASSVGPAVDGYTF.

The sample holds many counts of this clonotype. The chain employs TRBV7-6 and TRBJ2-7; D unclear. The CDR3 runs to 13 residues. V was pared by 1 base and J by 3 bases, with 7 bases between. Germline V lookup: CDR1 SGHVS, CDR2 FNYEAQ. In DNA form, the CDR3 reads TGTGCCAGCAGCTTAGGGCCGAGCTACGAGCAGTACTTC. Translation gives CASSLGPSYEQYF.

This clonotype was detected ten times or more. The V gene is TRBV7-2, the J gene TRBJ2-1, with D possibly being TRBD1 (8 bases). Trimming left V 5 bases short and J 5 bases short, with 16 bases between. The germline V gene has CDR1 SGHTA and CDR2 FQGNSA. The CDR3 is made up of 15 amino acids. The CDR3 loop reads CASSRPTGGDNEQFF. DNA of the CDR3: TGTGCCAGCAGCCGACCTACAGGGGGGGACAATGAGCAGTTCTTC.

This clonotype was seen many times. The chain employs TRBV19 and TRBJ2-5, with D possibly matching TRBD2 (6 bases). The CDR3 consists of 11 residues. Per germline, CDR1 LNHDA and CDR2 SQIVND (reference sequence). V was trimmed by 3 bases and J by 10 bases, leaving 9 bases between them. CDR3 coding DNA: TGTGCCAGTAGTATCTCGGGGGTCCAGTACTTC. This encodes CASSISGVQYF.

For this clonotype: Sequence at one end of the junction differs from germline and may be a read error. The chain uses TRBV7-7 and TRBJ2-3; 8 bases agree with TRBD1. The CDR3 length is 13 residues. CDR1 is SSHAT, CDR2 FNYEAQ, per germline (reference sequence). In DNA form, the CDR3 reads TGTGCTAGCAGCCCAGGGGGCGGAGATACGCAGTATTTT. Amino acid sequence: CASSPGGGDTQYF.

A word on this clonotype: With a much larger clone just one base away, this may be a read error. The genes are TRBV7-8 and TRBJ2-5, with D unclear. Germline loops: CDR1 SGHVS, CDR2 FQNEAQ. The CDR3 spans 14 residues. CDR3 DNA: TGTGTCAGCAGCCCCCGAGGTGGAGCTTCCACCCAGTACTTC. Protein sequence: CVSSPRGGASTQYF.

This clonotype has at least ten counts. The V and J genes are TRBV20-1 and TRBJ2-2, with TRBD2 matching 7 bases. The CDR3 is made up of 14 amino acids. The germline CDR1 and CDR2 sequences are DFQATT and SNEGSKA (reference sequence). The junction had 8 bases not matched to a gene; V was cut back by 4 bases and J by 6 bases. The CDR3 nucleotides are TGCAGTGCTATTCCAGCGGGAATGTCCGGGGAGCTGTTTTTT. The encoded protein is CSAIPAGMSGELFF.

The chain links TRBV9 to TRBJ2-5; weak D call: TRBD2 (6 bases). Germline assignment: CDR1 SGDLS and CDR2 YYNGEE. The CDR3 covers 15 residues. The V and J ends lost 0 bases and 1 base respectively, with 10 bases between them. CDR3 region: CASSVGAGSQETQYF. CDR3 bases: TGTGCCAGCAGCGTAGGAGCGGGCAGCCAAGAGACCCAGTACTTC.

This clonotype was observed a few times. V is TRBV5-1 and J is TRBJ2-1, with 8 bases fitting TRBD2. The CDR3 length is 19 residues. The trim removed 5 bases at V and 8 bases at J, leaving 24 bases unmatched. Germline loops: CDR1 SGHRS, CDR2 YFSETQ. CDR3 amino acids: CASRIGTSFLGVGFDEQFF. Written as DNA, the CDR3 is TGCGCCAGCAGGATCGGGACTAGTTTTCTGGGGGTAGGTTTCGATGAGCAGTTCTTC.

This clonotype was observed at least ten times. V gene TRBV20-1 combines with J gene TRBJ2-2; 8 bases map to TRBD2. The V gene's germline CDR1 is DFQATT and CDR2 SNEGSKA (reference sequence). The trim removed 0 bases at V and 13 bases at J, leaving 7 bases unmatched. The CDR3 totals 13 residues. The CDR3 reads CSARDLLAARLFF. The CDR3 DNA follows: TGCAGTGCTAGAGATTTACTAGCGGCCAGGCTGTTTTTT.

This clonotype was found many times. J is TRBJ2-7 and V is TRBV12-3 or TRBV12-4; a weak D match, TRBD2 (5 bases). The CDR3 is made up of 14 amino acids. Deletions cut 1 base from V and 6 bases from J, with 13 bases between. CDR3 sequence reads: CASSLGLGVREQYF. As DNA, the CDR3 is TGTGCCAGCAGTTTAGGACTCGGGGTTCGCGAGCAGTACTTC.